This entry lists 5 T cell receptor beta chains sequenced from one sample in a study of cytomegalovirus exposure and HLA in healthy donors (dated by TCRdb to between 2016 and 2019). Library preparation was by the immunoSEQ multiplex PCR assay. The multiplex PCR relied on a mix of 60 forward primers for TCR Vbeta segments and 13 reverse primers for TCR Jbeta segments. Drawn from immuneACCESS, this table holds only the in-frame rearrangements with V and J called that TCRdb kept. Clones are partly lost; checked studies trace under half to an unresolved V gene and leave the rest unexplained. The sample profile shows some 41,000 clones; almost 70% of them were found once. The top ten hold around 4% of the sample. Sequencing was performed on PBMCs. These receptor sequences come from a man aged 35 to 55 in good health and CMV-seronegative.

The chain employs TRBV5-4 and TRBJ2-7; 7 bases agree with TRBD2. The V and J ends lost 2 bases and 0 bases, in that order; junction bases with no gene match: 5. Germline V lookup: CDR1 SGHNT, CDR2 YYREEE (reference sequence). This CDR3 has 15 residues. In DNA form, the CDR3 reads TGTGCCAGCAGCTTCGGGACTATGAACTCCTACGAGCAGTACTTC. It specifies CASSFGTMNSYEQYF.

CDR3 DNA sequence: TGTGCCAGCTCAGGGGCAGCCAACACTGAAGCTTTCTTT. It codes for CASSGAANTEAFF. The chain has TRBV18 and TRBJ1-1, with a weak D call TRBD1 (5 bases). This CDR3 region has 13 residues. The germline gives CDR1 KGHSH, CDR2 LQKENI. V was shortened by 5 bases and J by 2 bases, with 9 bases between the two germline ends.

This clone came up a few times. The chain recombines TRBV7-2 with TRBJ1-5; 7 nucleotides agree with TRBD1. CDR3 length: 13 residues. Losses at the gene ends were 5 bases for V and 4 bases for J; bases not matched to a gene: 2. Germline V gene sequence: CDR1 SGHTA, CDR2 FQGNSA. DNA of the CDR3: TGTGCCAGCAGCGGACAGGATAATCAGCCCCAGCATTTT. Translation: CASSGQDNQPQHF.

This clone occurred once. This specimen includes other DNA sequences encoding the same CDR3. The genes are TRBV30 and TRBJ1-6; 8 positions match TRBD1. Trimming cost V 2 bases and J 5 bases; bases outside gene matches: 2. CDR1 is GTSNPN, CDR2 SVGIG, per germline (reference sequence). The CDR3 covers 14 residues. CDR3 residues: CAWSQGQDNSPLHF. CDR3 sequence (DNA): TGTGCCTGGAGTCAGGGACAGGATAATTCACCCCTCCACTTT.

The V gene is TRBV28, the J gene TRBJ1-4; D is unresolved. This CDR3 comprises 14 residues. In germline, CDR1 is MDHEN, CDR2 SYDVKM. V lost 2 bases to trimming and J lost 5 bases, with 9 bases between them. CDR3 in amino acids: CASSLTWPNEKLFF. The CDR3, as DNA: TGTGCCAGCAGTTTAACGTGGCCAAATGAAAAACTGTTTTTT.